The 23 T cell receptor beta chains below were found in one sample sequenced in a study of shared clonotypes between healthy human individuals (dated by TCRdb to between 2020 and 2021). Library preparation employed the immunoSEQ multiplex PCR assay. TCRdb took over this immuneACCESS table, retaining in-frame rearrangements with V and J assigned. Such tables are incomplete; in checked studies, under half of the missing clones stem from an unresolved V gene, and the remainder is unexplained. The sample table records 1,500,000 or so clones; approximately 97% of these occur just once. More than 0.9% of the sample comes from the top ten. The sequenced material came from naive CD4+ T cells sorted from blood. Sample cell subset or site, as interpreted from the label and publication: CD45RA+ positively selected. The receptors derive from a man younger than 45 in good health.

The chain uses TRBV5-5 and TRBJ2-5; 7 bases agree with TRBD2. V lost 2 bases to trimming and J lost 3 bases; unmatched junction nucleotides: 4. This CDR3 region has 14 residues. Germline lookup yields CDR1 SGHKS and CDR2 YYEKEE (reference sequence). For the CDR3, the DNA is TGTGCCAGCAGCTTTGTGGGAGGGGAAGAGACCCAGTACTTC. Residues: CASSFVGGEETQYF.

The table lists this clone with a count of one. The V gene is TRBV5-1, the J gene TRBJ2-7; D call uncertain. The CDR3 has 14 residues. V was cut by 2 bases and J by 7 bases, with 16 bases left in between. From germline, CDR1 is SGHRS and CDR2 YFSETQ. CDR3 amino acids: CASSLEGLRREQYF. The CDR3 nucleotides read TGCGCCAGCAGCTTAGAAGGCCTCCGGCGGGAGCAGTACTTC.

The chain couples TRBV7-8 to TRBJ1-1; a weak D match, TRBD1 (5 bases). From germline, CDR1 is SGHVS and CDR2 FQNEAQ. Trimming removed 5 bases from V and 5 bases from J, with 18 bases in between. This CDR3 is 15 amino acids long. The CDR3 spells CASSPRGVERTEAFF. CDR3 nucleotides: TGTGCCAGCAGCCCCCGAGGGGTAGAGAGAACTGAAGCTTTCTTT. The whole variable domain, filled in from reference TRBV7-8 and TRBJ1-1, reads GAGVSQSPRYKVAKRGQDVALRCDPISGHVSLFWYQQALGQGPEFLTYFQNEAQLDKSGLPSDRFFAERPEGSVSTLKIQRTQQEDSAVYLCASSPRGVERTEAFFGQGTRLTVV.

The rearrangement uses TRBV2 and TRBJ1-2; possible D gene TRBD1, 6 bases. The germline V gene has CDR1 SNHLY and CDR2 FYNNEI. This CDR3 contains 13 residues. V lost 8 bases and J 8 bases, leaving 18 bases between the germline ends. The DNA of the CDR3 is TGTGCCAGCGGAGACCTTCAGGGGAGGGGCTACACCTTC. Amino acid sequence: CASGDLQGRGYTF.

The genes are TRBV9 and TRBJ2-5, with 12 nucleotides matching TRBD2. The J segment lost 2 bases and the V segment lost 4 bases, leaving 6 bases of the junction unmatched. This CDR3 is 16 amino acids long. Looked up from germline, CDR1 is SGDLS and CDR2 is YYNGEE. CDR3 coding DNA: TGTGCCAGCAGCCTCCAACTAGCGGGGGGACAAGAGACCCAGTACTTC. This codes for CASSLQLAGGQETQYF.

This clone was detected only a few times. Written as DNA, the CDR3 is TGTGCCAGCAGGAGCCTAGCAGTGTCCGGGGAGCTGTTTTTT. It yields the protein CASRSLAVSGELFF. The chain recombines TRBV7-2 with TRBJ2-2; D might be TRBD2 (5 bases). The CDR3 has 14 amino acids. CDR1 SGHTA and CDR2 FQGNSA come from the germline V gene. V lost 6 bases and J 6 bases, leaving 14 bases between the germline ends.

This clone came up once. This rearrangement joins TRBV5-5 to TRBJ1-3, with no clear D. Trimming left V 1 base short and J 0 bases short, with 8 bases between. Germline assignment: CDR1 SGHKS and CDR2 YYEKEE (reference sequence). This CDR3 comprises 15 residues. The CDR3 is CASSLNSYSGNTIYF. The CDR3 DNA reads as TGTGCCAGCAGCTTGAACAGCTACTCTGGAAACACCATATATTTT.

This chain uses TRBV18 with TRBJ2-2, with 13 bases lining up with TRBD2. CDR1 and CDR2 (germline): KGHSH, LQKENI. The CDR3 covers 16 residues. Unmatched junction bases numbered 6, after V lost 4 bases and J lost 7 bases. The DNA of the CDR3 is TGTGCCAGCTCACTCCGGACTAGCGGGAGTCTCGGGGAGCTGTTTTTT. The encoded protein is CASSLRTSGSLGELFF.

The chain combines TRBV23-1 with TRBJ2-6, with a possible D match to TRBD2 (5 bases). TRBV23-1 is sorted into the ORF group, with uncertain function. Trimming took 4 bases from V and 0 from J, leaving 10 bases between them. The CDR3 sequence is 16 residues long. The CDR3 is CASSPGLRSGANVLTF. DNA for the CDR3: TGCGCCAGCAGTCCCGGACTGCGCTCTGGGGCCAACGTCCTGACTTTC.

This clone occurred once. This sequence joins TRBV2 and TRBJ1-2; tentative D call: TRBD1 (5 bases). The CDR3 totals 13 residues. V lost 4 bases and J 1 base, leaving 7 bases between the germline ends. From germline, CDR1 is SNHLY and CDR2 FYNNEI. CDR3 DNA sequence: TGTGCCAGCAGTGGACAGAGTAACTATGGCTACACCTTC. Translation: CASSGQSNYGYTF.

The V and J genes are TRBV14 and TRBJ2-1; D is ambiguous. CDR1 is SGHDN and CDR2 is FVKESK in the germline V gene. This CDR3 contains 16 residues. Trimming left V 3 bases short and J 7 bases short, with 19 bases between. The CDR3 region has the DNA TGTGCCAGCAGCCATTTTTCACTGGGTACGAGGAATGAGCAGTTCTTC. Residues: CASSHFSLGTRNEQFF.

J is TRBJ1-4 and V is TRBV2; D remains ambiguous. This CDR3 is 14 amino acids long. V was shortened by 2 bases and J by 3 bases, with 7 bases between the two germline ends. Germline-derived CDR1 and CDR2 are SNHLY and FYNNEI. This CDR3 is CASSETASNEKLFF. The DNA of the CDR3 is TGTGCCAGCAGTGAAACAGCCTCTAATGAAAAACTGTTTTTT.

The chain couples TRBV14 to TRBJ1-2; 8 nucleotides align to TRBD1. Germline CDR1 reads SGHDN; CDR2 reads FVKESK. The trim removed 0 bases at V and 7 bases at J, leaving 7 bases unmatched. The CDR3 sequence is 15 residues long. CDR3 nucleotide sequence: TGTGCCAGCAGCCAAGATGTCAGGGGGCGCTTTGGCTACACCTTC. This gives the protein CASSQDVRGRFGYTF.

This chain joins TRBV6-6 and TRBJ2-4; D not certain. The CDR3 extends over 15 amino acids. V was shortened by 6 bases and J by 4 bases, with 16 bases between the two germline ends. Germline V gene lookup returns CDR1 MNHNY and CDR2 SVGAGI (reference sequence). CDR3 in amino acids: CASRSSKTGKNIQYF. CDR3 DNA sequence: TGTGCCAGCAGAAGTTCTAAGACCGGGAAAAACATTCAGTACTTC.

Turning to this clone: Other DNA variants within this sample encode the same CDR3. This chain joins TRBV2 and TRBJ2-7; D might be TRBD2 (5 bases). The CDR3 totals 12 residues. The germline V gene has CDR1 SNHLY and CDR2 FYNNEI. V lost 6 bases and J lost 3, with 9 bases in between. The CDR3 region is CASSGNSYEQYF. Written as DNA, the CDR3 is TGTGCCAGCAGCGGGAATAGCTACGAGCAGTACTTC.

The chain joins TRBV27 to TRBJ2-1; 15 bases match TRBD2. The CDR3 runs to 19 residues. V shed 5 bases and J 8 bases; nucleotides not matched to a gene: 16. Germline CDR1 MNHEY, CDR2 SMNVEV (reference sequence). For the CDR3, the DNA is TGTGCCAGCAGTCTACCGGGACTAGCGGGAGGCAAAAACGTAGATGAGCAGTTCTTC. It encodes CASSLPGLAGGKNVDEQFF.

V usage is TRBV7-9 and J usage is TRBJ2-7; 8 bases agree with TRBD1. The V gene end was trimmed by 5 bases and the J gene end by 0 bases; junction bases not matched to a gene: 6. This CDR3 has 15 residues. Germline V gene data show CDR1 as SEHNR and CDR2 as FQNEAQ (reference sequence). CDR3 region: CASSTGGLSSYEQYF. The CDR3 nucleotides are TGTGCCAGCAGCACAGGGGGTCTCAGCTCCTACGAGCAGTACTTC.

The chain employs TRBV29-1 and TRBJ2-2; 10 bases agree with TRBD2. Germline CDR1 SQVTM, CDR2 ANQGSEA. Trimming took 6 bases from V and 0 from J; bases not matched to a gene: 1. CDR3 length equals 14 residues. In nucleotides, the CDR3 is TGCAGCGTCCTAGCGGGAGCGAACACCGGGGAGCTGTTTTTT. As protein: CSVLAGANTGELFF.

The chain carries TRBV19 and TRBJ2-1; 10 bases map to TRBD2. CDR3 length equals 15 residues. The V gene end was trimmed by 7 bases and the J gene end by 5 bases; junction bases not matched to a gene: 8. Per germline, CDR1 LNHDA and CDR2 SQIVND (reference sequence). CDR3 in DNA: TGTGCCAGTACATTACTAGCGGGACCAAACAATGAGCAGTTCTTC. Amino acid sequence: CASTLLAGPNNEQFF.

This clone was found once. This chain joins TRBV6-5 and TRBJ1-5, with unresolved D. This CDR3 is built from 12 residues. Deletions cut 6 bases from V and 3 bases from J, with 6 bases between. Germline lookup yields CDR1 MNHEY and CDR2 SVGAGI. CDR3 coding DNA: TGTGCCAGCAGCGGATACAATCAGCCCCAGCATTTT. It specifies CASSGYNQPQHF.

The chain has TRBV28 and TRBJ1-5; D is uncertain. The CDR3 consists of 15 residues. Germline-derived CDR1 and CDR2 are MDHEN and SYDVKM. V lost 1 base, J lost 6 bases, and 13 bases lay in between. CDR3 loop: CASSLFGRVGQPQHF. CDR3 nucleotide sequence: TGTGCCAGCAGTTTATTTGGACGGGTGGGTCAGCCCCAGCATTTT.

This clone occurred once. This chain connects TRBV28 to TRBJ2-7; D gene ambiguous. CDR1 is MDHEN, CDR2 SYDVKM, per germline. Trimming stripped 2 bases from V and 3 bases from J, with 11 bases between. The CDR3 runs to 14 residues. The CDR3 sequence is CASSLVHLRYEQYF. CDR3 bases: TGTGCCAGCAGTTTAGTTCACCTACGCTACGAGCAGTACTTC.

The J gene is TRBJ2-5, the V gene TRBV7-2, with D uncertain. Germline assignment: CDR1 SGHTA and CDR2 FQGNSA. Trimming took 2 bases from V and 4 from J, leaving 14 bases between them. The CDR3 runs to 15 residues. CDR3: CASSLRLGPGETQYF. The CDR3 bases are TGTGCCAGCAGCTTAAGACTCGGGCCTGGAGAGACCCAGTACTTC.